This T cell receptor (beta chain) stems from a study of blood T cell repertoires in COVID-19. Whole-study context: The study drew acute and convalescent COVID-19 samples from the United States, Italy and Spain.

The CDR3 runs 14 residues. Germline V gives CDR1 MNHEY, CDR2 SVGAGI. The germline V and J ends were trimmed by 6 bases and 6 bases, with 14 bases remaining between them. Authors' analysis steps: Nucleated cell counts were estimated from reference gene primer amplification. The data were produced by immunoSEQ multiplex PCR, yet TCRdb's version contains in-frame clones alone and is incomplete. V and J calls and clone size are as listed in that table; D and trimming were resolved from the DNA. The sample has 220,000 or so clones; roughly 84% are singletons. Donors were grouped by their self-reported clinical history. Two consecutive negative NP/OP PCR tests, clearance, or resolved symptoms defined Cohort 3 recovery.

The source of this sequence is a woman in her thirties or forties who had recovered from COVID-19. The V and J genes are TRBV6-5 and TRBJ2-2; a possible D gene is TRBD1 (5 bases). Sequencing was done on a sample of PBMCs or T cells enriched from blood (not recorded which). CDR3: CASRQRGFAGELFF. CDR3 nucleotide sequence: TGTGCCAGCAGGCAAAGGGGATTTGCCGGGGAGCTGTTTTTT.